Below are 31 T cell receptor beta chains sequenced from a single sample in a study of cytomegalovirus exposure and HLA in healthy donors. PCR involved 60 Vbeta and 13 Jbeta primers. Assay used: immunoSEQ multiplex PCR; TCRdb lists only in-frame clones, some missing. The sample lists under 200,000 clones; roughly 68% were seen once. Sequencing was done on a sample of PBMCs. Every receptor here comes from a woman aged 25 to 39 in good health and CMV-seronegative.

The rearrangement joins TRBV19 to TRBJ2-2; 8 nucleotides line up with TRBD1. This CDR3 comprises 15 residues. Germline V gene lookup returns CDR1 LNHDA and CDR2 SQIVND (reference sequence). V lost 5 bases, J lost 7 bases, and 9 bases stayed unmatched. For the CDR3, the DNA is TGTGCCAGTAGTCCACTTACAGGGGGTATCGGGGAGCTGTTTTTT. Protein: CASSPLTGGIGELFF.

The chain has TRBV19 and TRBJ1-5; 10 bases align to TRBD1. Germline V gene lookup returns CDR1 LNHDA and CDR2 SQIVND (reference sequence). The CDR3 sequence is 15 residues long. V gave up 6 bases and J gave up 0 bases; unmatched junction bases: 2. CDR3 amino acids: CASSRTGGSNQPQHF. The CDR3 DNA reads as TGTGCCAGTAGCAGGACAGGGGGTAGCAATCAGCCCCAGCATTTT.

The chain uses TRBV19 and TRBJ1-1, with D possibly TRBD1 on 5 matching bases. The CDR3 has 11 amino acids. Looked up from germline, CDR1 is LNHDA and CDR2 is SQIVND (reference sequence). The ends were cut back, 4 bases at V and 7 bases at J, with 7 bases in the middle. In DNA, the CDR3 is TGTGCCAGTAGTACAGGGCTTGAAGCTTTCTTT. The encoded protein is CASSTGLEAFF.

The V gene is TRBV7-3, the J gene TRBJ2-1, with TRBD2 identical over 11 bases. The CDR3 length is 17 residues. V shed 2 bases and J 2 bases; nucleotides not matched to a gene: 5. Germline CDR1 reads SGHTA; CDR2 reads FQGTGA. In nucleotides, the CDR3 is TGTGCCAGCAGCTTAGGATTAGCGGGGGGGACCTACAATGAGCAGTTCTTC. It specifies CASSLGLAGGTYNEQFF. Based on the CDR3 plus reference TRBV7-3 and TRBJ2-1, the full variable domain is GAGVSQTPSNKVTEKGKYVELRCDPISGHTALYWYRQSLGQGPEFLIYFQGTGAADDSGLPNDRFFAVRPEGSVSTLKIQRTERGDSAVYLCASSLGLAGGTYNEQFFGPGTRLTVL.

V and J are TRBV25-1 and TRBJ2-1, with D hard to call. From germline, CDR1 is MGHDK and CDR2 SYGVNS. The length of the CDR3 is 12 residues. Between the trimmed V and J ends, which lost 6 bases and 6 bases, there was a span of 9 bases. The CDR3 is CASSHHFNEQFF. CDR3 in DNA: TGTGCCAGCAGCCACCACTTCAATGAGCAGTTCTTC. Variable domain in full (rest from reference TRBV25-1 and TRBJ2-1): EADIYQTPRYLVIGTGKKITLECSQTMGHDKMYWYQQDPGMELHLIHYSYGVNSTEKGDLSSESTVSRIRTEHFPLTLESARPSHTSQYLCASSHHFNEQFFGPGTRLTVL.

The chain couples TRBV4-2 to TRBJ2-4, with 7 bases lining up with TRBD2. The length of the CDR3 is 20 residues. Germline CDR1 and CDR2: LGHNA and YNFKEQ. The ends lost 0 bases at V and 4 bases at J; junction bases unmatched: 18. The CDR3 DNA sequence: TGTGCCAGCAGCCAAGATCCCGACTTACGGACTAGTTTGACGAAAAACATTCAGTACTTC. This sequence encodes CASSQDPDLRTSLTKNIQYF.

The chain joins TRBV7-9 to TRBJ2-7, with TRBD1 matching 7 bases. CDR1 SEHNR and CDR2 FQNEAQ come from the germline V gene (reference sequence). CDR3 length: 14 residues. With V trimmed by 1 base and J by 3 bases, 3 bases remained unmatched. This CDR3 is CASSLEPGGYEQYF. The DNA for the CDR3 is TGTGCCAGCAGCTTAGAGCCAGGGGGCTACGAGCAGTACTTC.

The chain uses TRBV2 and TRBJ1-3, with 8 bases lining up with TRBD1. Germline-derived CDR1 and CDR2 are SNHLY and FYNNEI. V lost 6 bases to trimming and J lost 0 bases; unmatched junction nucleotides: 7. CDR3 length: 16 amino acids. The CDR3 bases are TGTGCCAGCAGCTGGGACAGGTTGGGCTCTGGAAACACCATATATTTT. It encodes CASSWDRLGSGNTIYF.

The V gene is TRBV21-1, the J gene TRBJ1-4. TRBV21-1 is deemed a pseudogene. CDR3 length: 14 amino acids. The CDR3 coding sequence is TGTGCCAGCGGGGAGGGCAGGGGAAATGAAAAACTGTTTTTT. Protein: CASGEGRGNEKLFF.

This chain uses TRBV4-3 with TRBJ2-7, with TRBD2 matching 7 bases. Germline V gene sequence: CDR1 LGHNA, CDR2 YSLEER. V was pared by 0 bases and J by 6 bases, with 8 bases of the junction left unmatched. CDR3 length equals 15 residues. The CDR3 DNA follows: TGCGCCAGCAGCCAAGATTTCGGACTAGGGACCGAGCAGTACTTC. This gives the protein CASSQDFGLGTEQYF.

The chain couples TRBV7-6 to TRBJ2-3; TRBD2 agrees at 14 bases. This CDR3 is built from 20 residues. The ends lost 2 bases at V and 6 bases at J; junction bases unmatched: 16. Per the germline V gene, CDR1 is SGHVS and CDR2 is FNYEAQ. The CDR3 sequence is CASSLRRLAGGLIWSDTQYF. The CDR3 DNA reads as TGTGCCAGCAGCTTAAGGCGACTAGCGGGGGGGCTAATTTGGTCGGATACGCAGTATTTT.

The chain joins TRBV5-1 to TRBJ2-1; possible D gene TRBD1, 6 bases. The CDR3 loop spans 15 amino acids. Trimming removed 6 bases at V and 2 bases at J, with 15 bases between. Per the germline V gene, CDR1 is SGHRS and CDR2 is YFSETQ. The CDR3 here is CASTKGDTAYNEQFF. CDR3 DNA sequence: TGCGCCAGCACAAAGGGGGACACCGCCTACAATGAGCAGTTCTTC.

This chain joins TRBV10-3 and TRBJ1-3, with 7 positions matching TRBD1. Looked up from germline, CDR1 is ENHRY and CDR2 is SYGVKD. V shed 6 bases and J 7 bases; nucleotides not matched to a gene: 6. CDR3 size: 13 residues. The CDR3 coding sequence is TGTGCCATCAGAGGGGGCGATCTCAACACCATATATTTT. Protein product: CAIRGGDLNTIYF.

This clone turned up a few times. This chain links TRBV19 with TRBJ1-1; no firm D call. Trimming left V 3 bases short and J 0 bases short, with 11 bases between. The CDR3 is made up of 15 amino acids. Germline CDR1 and CDR2: LNHDA and SQIVND (reference sequence). CDR3 protein: CASSMAGHLNTEAFF. The CDR3 DNA follows: TGTGCCAGTAGTATGGCAGGCCACCTGAACACTGAAGCTTTCTTT.

Only one count was recorded for this clone. The chain employs TRBV2 and TRBJ2-6; 9 nucleotides align to TRBD1. This CDR3 spans 17 amino acids. Losses at the gene ends were 4 bases for V and 0 bases for J; bases not matched to a gene: 4. Per the germline V gene, CDR1 is SNHLY and CDR2 is FYNNEI. CDR3 sequence reads: CASSATGGISGANVLTF. CDR3 nucleotides: TGTGCCAGCAGTGCCACAGGGGGCATCTCTGGGGCCAACGTCCTGACTTTC. Looking up the rest from reference TRBV2 and TRBJ2-6 gives the full variable domain: EPEVTQTPSHQVTQMGQEVILRCVPISNHLYFYWYRQILGQKVEFLVSFYNNEISEKSEIFDDQFSVERPDGSNFTLKIRSTKLEDSAMYFCASSATGGISGANVLTFGAGSRLTVL.

This clone was counted only a few times. The V call is TRBV4-3, the J call TRBJ2-5, with D possibly TRBD2 on 6 matching bases. The end of the DNA aligns better with TRBJ2-7, so the J call may be wrong. This CDR3 has 16 residues. Germline V CDR1 and CDR2: LGHNA, YSLEER. The CDR3 bases are TGCGCCAGCAGCCAAGATCGGAGGGGCGGTAACTACGAGCAGTACTTC. Translated, it gives CASSQDRRGGNYEQYF.

The chain employs TRBV9 and TRBJ1-2; D not resolved. The germline V gene encodes CDR1 SGDLS and CDR2 YYNGEE. Trimming shortened V by 0 bases and J by 1 base, and 10 bases separated the two germline ends. This CDR3 has 15 residues. The CDR3 region is CASSVDVRYNYGYTF. The CDR3 nucleotides are TGTGCCAGCAGCGTAGATGTGCGGTATAACTATGGCTACACCTTC.

The chain uses TRBV2 and TRBJ2-2; possibly TRBD2 for D (5 bases). Germline-derived CDR1 and CDR2 are SNHLY and FYNNEI. V was pared by 4 bases and J by 8 bases, with 17 bases between. The CDR3 is made up of 15 amino acids. The CDR3 DNA is TGTGCCAGCAGTGTCCGGACTTGGTATCGTGGGGAGCTGTTTTTT. This encodes CASSVRTWYRGELFF.

J is TRBJ2-7 and V is TRBV2; D possibly corresponds to TRBD1 (6 bases). The length of the CDR3 is 15 residues. V dropped 7 bases and J dropped 4 bases, with 20 bases sitting between them. CDR1 and CDR2 from the germline V gene are SNHLY and FYNNEI. CDR3 DNA: TGTGCCAGCATCCCCCAGCAGGGGCGGCGGTACGAGCAGTACTTC. Its translation is CASIPQQGRRYEQYF.

The J gene is TRBJ2-5, the V gene TRBV7-2; possibly TRBD2 for D (6 bases). The germline CDR1 and CDR2 sequences are SGHTA and FQGNSA. The CDR3 is 14 residues long. V was shortened by 5 bases and J by 1 base, with 11 bases between the two germline ends. CDR3 loop: CASSPGGAQETQYF. For the CDR3, the DNA is TGTGCCAGCAGCCCCGGCGGGGCCCAAGAGACCCAGTACTTC.

This clone has only a few counts. The chain uses TRBV30 and TRBJ2-3, with 7 nucleotides matching TRBD1. CDR3 length equals 16 residues. CDR1 and CDR2 (germline): GTSNPN, SVGIG (reference sequence). Trimming removed 3 bases from V and 2 bases from J; junction bases left unmatched: 11. Written as DNA, the CDR3 is TGTGCCTGGAGCGCAGGGGGTGGGAGAGTCACAGATACGCAGTATTTT. This codes for CAWSAGGGRVTDTQYF.

This chain joins TRBV5-6 and TRBJ2-5, with TRBD2 matching 11 bases. The length of the CDR3 is 16 residues. Germline CDR1 and CDR2: SGHDT and YYEEEE. V shed 4 bases, J shed 2 bases, and the junction held 7 bases outside the gene matches. This CDR3 reads CASSIGTSGDQETQYF. DNA of the CDR3: TGTGCCAGCAGCATAGGGACTAGCGGTGATCAAGAGACCCAGTACTTC.

The chain recombines TRBV18 with TRBJ2-1; TRBD2 agrees at 7 bases. With V trimmed by 6 bases and J by 4 bases, 9 bases remained unmatched. Germline V CDR1 and CDR2: KGHSH, LQKENI. The CDR3 runs to 15 residues. In DNA form, the CDR3 reads TGTGCCAGCTCTGCAGGGCTAGCGGATTACAATGAGCAGTTCTTC. Translation gives CASSAGLADYNEQFF. The full variable domain, its missing parts supplied by reference TRBV18 and TRBJ2-1, is NAGVMQNPRHLVRRRGQEARLRCSPMKGHSHVYWYRQLPEEGLKFMVYLQKENIIDESGMPKERFSAEFPKEGPSILRIQQVVRGDSAAYFCASSAGLADYNEQFFGPGTRLTVL.

V usage is TRBV4-1 and J usage is TRBJ1-2, with 11 bases matching TRBD1. The CDR3 extends over 16 amino acids. Germline V CDR1 and CDR2: MGHRA, YSYEKL. The trim removed 4 bases at V and 5 bases at J, leaving 9 bases unmatched. The chain's CDR3 is CASSPLAGQGEYGYTF. CDR3 bases: TGCGCCAGCAGCCCCCTCGCGGGACAGGGGGAATATGGCTACACCTTC.

This clone was seen a few times. The rearrangement links TRBV5-1 to TRBJ1-5; 8 nucleotides match TRBD1. The CDR3 extends over 15 amino acids. Trimming took 5 bases from V and 5 from J; bases not matched to a gene: 9. Germline lookup yields CDR1 SGHRS and CDR2 YFSETQ. The CDR3 loop reads CASRRNTDRDQPQHF. CDR3 in DNA: TGCGCCAGCAGGCGAAACACGGACAGGGATCAGCCCCAGCATTTT.

The chain carries TRBV18 and TRBJ2-1; 7 nucleotides line up with TRBD1. Per the germline V gene, CDR1 is KGHSH and CDR2 is LQKENI. J was trimmed by 6 bases and V by 3 bases; bases with no gene match: 8. The CDR3 totals 15 residues. CDR3 region: CASSPPGQTLNEQFF. In nucleotides, the CDR3 is TGTGCCAGCTCACCGCCGGGACAGACACTCAATGAGCAGTTCTTC. Based on the CDR3 plus reference TRBV18 and TRBJ2-1, the full variable domain is NAGVMQNPRHLVRRRGQEARLRCSPMKGHSHVYWYRQLPEEGLKFMVYLQKENIIDESGMPKERFSAEFPKEGPSILRIQQVVRGDSAAYFCASSPPGQTLNEQFFGPGTRLTVL.

The J gene is TRBJ1-2, the V gene TRBV28; 7 bases align to TRBD1. The CDR3 covers 14 residues. The germline V gene has CDR1 MDHEN and CDR2 SYDVKM. Trimming cost V 3 bases and J 3 bases; bases outside gene matches: 4. The CDR3 sequence: CASSFRDRHYGYTF. CDR3 bases: TGTGCCAGCAGTTTCAGGGACAGACACTATGGCTACACCTTC.

This rearrangement joins TRBV14 to TRBJ2-2; 12 positions match TRBD2. The CDR3 is made up of 17 amino acids. V lost 2 bases to trimming and J lost 4 bases; unmatched junction nucleotides: 5. The germline V gene has CDR1 SGHDN and CDR2 FVKESK. The DNA of the CDR3 is TGTGCCAGCAGCCAACGACTAGCGGGAGCGGGCACCGGGGAGCTGTTTTTT. Encoded protein: CASSQRLAGAGTGELFF.

For the CDR3, the DNA is TGCGCCAGCAGCTTGTCCCCGGGACACCCCGACAATGAGCAGTTCTTC. Amino acid sequence: CASSLSPGHPDNEQFF. The rearrangement joins TRBV5-1 to TRBJ2-1; D possibly corresponds to TRBD1 (6 bases). Germline values: CDR1 SGHRS, CDR2 YFSETQ. Trimming left V 1 base short and J 5 bases short, with 16 bases between. This CDR3 has 16 residues.

The genes are TRBV5-1 and TRBJ2-7; 8 bases line up with TRBD1. CDR1 is SGHRS, CDR2 YFSETQ, per germline. The ends lost 4 bases at V and 2 bases at J; junction bases unmatched: 8. CDR3 length: 15 amino acids. The CDR3 nucleotides are TGCGCCAGCAGCATAGGACAGGGTGCTACCTACGAGCAGTACTTC. It is translated as CASSIGQGATYEQYF.

For this clone: The junction does not match germline at one end; this may be a read error. The gene calls are TRBV7-7 and TRBJ2-7; 13 bases are a match to TRBD2. The CDR3 extends over 16 amino acids. CDR1 and CDR2 from the germline V gene are SSHAT and FNYEAQ (reference sequence). CDR3 DNA sequence: TGTGCTAGCAGCCGTGACGGGACTAGCGGGATCCACGAGCAGTACTTC. Translation: CASSRDGTSGIHEQYF.